This T cell receptor (beta chain) was obtained from a study of blood T cell repertoires in COVID-19 (TCRdb year 2020). General notes on the study: Samples covering the acute and convalescent phases of COVID-19 were provided by collaborators in the United States, Italy and Spain. The material from the prospective study consisted of cDNA or gDNA derived from T cells, B-cell-depleted T cells, or PBMCs. The dataset comprised deeply sampled blood TCRbeta repertoires from subjects exposed to, actively infected with, or recovered from COVID-19. A freely available public database, intended as a resource for researchers studying the immune response to SARS-CoV-2, is where the repertoires were released. The samples were drawn from two sources: the first 160 participants of the ongoing ImmuneRACE study, and over 950 subjects contributed by 6 global collaborators. Sample metadata almost always included a de-identified subject ID, COVID-19 status, age in years and sex. HLA class I and class II types, where available, came from metadata supplied by the sample provider rather than from assay-based typing. Broader findings and caveats from the paper: How much clinical and demographic metadata was included differed by source and by participant, and the metadata was provided uncurated.

The collaborating institutions used their own protocols to collect whole blood in K2EDTA tubes. For TCRbeta analysis, collaborators shipped samples in one of three forms: frozen whole blood, isolated PBMCs, or DNA extracted from either of those sample types. V loses 3 bases at its end and J loses 1 base; junction bases beyond the gene matches: 11. The germline V gene (reference sequence) supplies CDR1 LNHDA and CDR2 SQIVND. The cysteine opens and the phenylalanine closes a CDR3 of 18 amino acids. Only the CDR3 part of the read is kept: 54 bases, read in frame from the first base. Details on this clone: Its antigen remains undetermined. Per-base qualities were not stored, and no clone one base away is much larger.

TCRbeta CDR3 regions were amplified from genomic DNA using the immunoSEQ Assay, a bias-controlled multiplex PCR. As for the authors' bioinformatics: Nucleated cell counts per sample were estimated from amplification of reference gene primers within the assay. To quantify the absolute abundance of each unique TCRbeta CDR3 rearrangement, sequence reads were collapsed and filtered. For each sample, productive Simpson clonality was calculated as the square root of Simpson's diversity index over productive rearrangements. In TCRdb, the immuneACCESS table is reduced to in-frame sequences with V and J assigned. These tables do not hold every clone; where another copy was compared, an unresolved V gene accounts for under half, and the others remain unexplained. V, J and clone size were drawn from that table, and D and trimming were deduced from the DNA. The sample data list about 230,000 clones, and over 70% of these were observed just once. The ten biggest clones cover roughly 30% of the sample.

Input material: peripheral blood. Here the chain combines TRBV19 and TRBJ1-4, with TRBD1 identical over 7 junction bases. The TCR comes from a man aged 35 to 55 with acute or convalescent COVID-19. The CDR3 reads as follows: CASSIGATGTITNEKLFF. The sequenced DNA: TGTGCCAGTAGTATTGGAGCGACAGGGACCATAACTAATGAAAAACTGTTTTTT.